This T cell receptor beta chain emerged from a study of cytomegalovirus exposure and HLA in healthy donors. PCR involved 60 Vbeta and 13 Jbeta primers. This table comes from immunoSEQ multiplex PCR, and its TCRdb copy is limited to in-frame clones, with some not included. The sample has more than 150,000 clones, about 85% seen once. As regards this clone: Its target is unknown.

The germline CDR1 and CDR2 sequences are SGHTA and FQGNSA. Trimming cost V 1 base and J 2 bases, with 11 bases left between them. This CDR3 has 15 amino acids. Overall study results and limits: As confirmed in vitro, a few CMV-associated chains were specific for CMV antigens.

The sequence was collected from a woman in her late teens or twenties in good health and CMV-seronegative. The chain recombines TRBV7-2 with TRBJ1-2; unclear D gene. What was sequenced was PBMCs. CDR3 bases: TGTGCCAGCAGCTTAGATGCGGGAGCCAACTATGGCTACACCTTC. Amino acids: CASSLDAGANYGYTF.